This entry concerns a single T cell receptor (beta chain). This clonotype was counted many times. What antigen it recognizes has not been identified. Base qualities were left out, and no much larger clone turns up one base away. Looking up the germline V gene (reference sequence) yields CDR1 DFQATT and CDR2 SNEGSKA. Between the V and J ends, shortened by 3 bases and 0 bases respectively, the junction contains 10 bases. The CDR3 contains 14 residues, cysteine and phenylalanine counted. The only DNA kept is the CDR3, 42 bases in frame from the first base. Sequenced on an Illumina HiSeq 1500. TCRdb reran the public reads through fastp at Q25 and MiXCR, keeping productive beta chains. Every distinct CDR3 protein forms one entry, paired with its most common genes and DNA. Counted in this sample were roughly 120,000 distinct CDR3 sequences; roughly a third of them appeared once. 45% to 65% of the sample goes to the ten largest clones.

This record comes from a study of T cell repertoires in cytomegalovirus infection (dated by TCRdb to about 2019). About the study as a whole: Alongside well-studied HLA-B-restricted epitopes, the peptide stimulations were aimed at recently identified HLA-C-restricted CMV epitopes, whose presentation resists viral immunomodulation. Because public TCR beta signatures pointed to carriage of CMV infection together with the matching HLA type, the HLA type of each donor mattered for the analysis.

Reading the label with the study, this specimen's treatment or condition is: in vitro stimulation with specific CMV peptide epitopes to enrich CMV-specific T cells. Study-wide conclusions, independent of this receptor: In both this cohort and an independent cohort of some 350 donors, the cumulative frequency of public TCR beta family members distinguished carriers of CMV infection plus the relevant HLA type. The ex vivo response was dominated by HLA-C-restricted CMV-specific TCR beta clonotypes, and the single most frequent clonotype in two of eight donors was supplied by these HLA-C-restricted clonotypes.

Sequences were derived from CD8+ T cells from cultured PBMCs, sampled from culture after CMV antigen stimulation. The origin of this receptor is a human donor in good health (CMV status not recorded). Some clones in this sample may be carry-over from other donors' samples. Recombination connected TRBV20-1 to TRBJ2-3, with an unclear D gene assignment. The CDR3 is CSARVWTSTDTQYF. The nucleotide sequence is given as TGCAGTGCTAGGGTCTGGACGAGCACAGATACGCAGTATTTT.